The T cell receptor (beta chain) under discussion was sequenced for a study of blood T cell repertoires in COVID-19. Study overall: Donors in the United States, Italy and Spain gave samples during acute or convalescent COVID-19. Nucleic acid was either cDNA or gDNA, and it came from T cells, B-cell-depleted T cells, or PBMCs.

Original methodology: Scientists estimated how many nucleated cells there were by amplifying reference gene primers. Sequenced by immunoSEQ multiplex PCR; TCRdb stores in-frame clones only, minus some. V, J and clone size reflect that table, while D and trimming were determined from the DNA. The data show approximately 210,000 clones, around nine tenths seen once. This CDR3 contains 15 residues. After removal of 2 bases from V and 4 bases from J, the junction contained 6 bases not matched to a gene. The germline V gene has CDR1 SGHNT and CDR2 YYREEE (reference sequence). The receptor was isolated from a man aged 35 to 55 with acute or convalescent COVID-19. The sequenced material came from peripheral blood. This chain joins TRBV5-4 and TRBJ2-3; TRBD2 aligns across 8 bases. The CDR3 DNA is TGTGCCAGCAGCTTTAGCGGGGTGGGCGCAGATACGCAGTATTTT. It is translated as CASSFSGVGADTQYF.